These 20 T cell receptor beta chains share one sample of origin, sequenced in a study of post-analysis software for immune sequencing data. Unique molecular identifiers were carried by the TCR beta cDNA libraries. TCRdb recomputed calls from the PCR reads with MiXCR, one row per CDR3 protein. This table holds about 560,000 distinct CDR3 sequences, 44% found once. Their cognate antigens are unknown. Study results and limitations: Five or six TRBV segments, TRBV5-6, TRBV5-1 and TRBV20-1 among them, were found more frequent in patients than controls.

The sample consisted of blood. The origin of the receptors is a girl aged 5 to 17 with multiple sclerosis.

V usage is TRBV12-3 or TRBV12-4 and J usage is TRBJ2-7, with D tentatively TRBD2 (5 bases). The CDR3 has 15 residues. Trimming shortened V by 3 bases and J by 0 bases, and 12 bases separated the two germline ends. Written as DNA, the CDR3 is TGTGCCAGCAGTTTGAGCGGCCGATCCTCCTACGAGCAGTACTTC. Its protein product is CASSLSGRSSYEQYF.

This clonotype was counted a few times. The chain has TRBV4-2 and TRBJ1-1; D not resolved. Germline CDR1 LGHNA, CDR2 YNFKEQ. V shed 3 bases and J shed 0 bases, with 14 bases lying between them. CDR3 size: 16 residues. CDR3 sequence: CASSHGKGGMNTEAFF. CDR3 coding DNA: TGTGCCAGCAGCCATGGGAAGGGAGGAATGAACACTGAAGCTTTCTTT.

This clonotype was recorded a few times. The chain carries TRBV12-3 or TRBV12-4 and TRBJ2-7, with 7 nucleotides matching TRBD2. With 1 base clipped from V and 1 base from J, the junction kept 4 bases outside the gene matches. This CDR3 is built from 15 residues. The DNA of the CDR3 is TGTGCCAGCAGTTTAGACGGGGGGTTGTCCTACGAGCAGTACTTC. Encoded protein: CASSLDGGLSYEQYF.

V and J are TRBV5-1 and TRBJ1-2; D is undetermined. The CDR3 totals 12 residues. From germline, CDR1 is SGHRS and CDR2 YFSETQ. The germline V and J ends were trimmed by 3 bases and 8 bases, with 11 bases remaining between them. The CDR3 is CASSWSQEGYTF. The CDR3 DNA sequence: TGCGCCAGCAGCTGGAGCCAGGAGGGCTACACCTTC.

CDR3 protein: CASSEGPGDGADTQYF. For the CDR3, the DNA is TGTGCCAGCAGTGAGGGTCCGGGAGATGGCGCAGATACGCAGTATTTT. This sequence joins TRBV6-4 and TRBJ2-3, with a tentative D call TRBD2 (6 bases). V dropped 3 bases and J dropped 4 bases, with 17 bases sitting between them. The germline CDR1 and CDR2 sequences are MRHNA and SNTAGT. The CDR3 covers 16 residues.

The chain joins TRBV7-9 to TRBJ2-1; 11 positions match TRBD2. V dropped 5 bases and J dropped 10; count of bases not matched to a gene: 10. The CDR3 covers 15 residues. Germline assignment: CDR1 SEHNR and CDR2 FQNEAQ (reference sequence). The CDR3 spells CASSRLAGPIGEQFF. The CDR3 DNA sequence: TGTGCCAGCAGCCGACTAGCGGGGCCCATCGGAGAGCAGTTCTTC.

The chain is built from TRBV3-1 and TRBJ2-5; the match to TRBD1 covers 11 bases. The DNA end lines up better with TRBJ2-7; the J call may be wrong. The CDR3 runs 13 residues. Germline CDR1 is LGHDT and CDR2 is YNNKEL (reference sequence). The CDR3 DNA sequence: TGTGCCAGCAGCCGGACAGGGGGCCTCGAGCAGTACTTC. It is translated as CASSRTGGLEQYF.

A few counts support this clonotype. The V call is TRBV29-1, the J call TRBJ2-7, with a weak D call TRBD2 (5 bases). The V and J ends lost 4 bases and 3 bases respectively, with 7 bases between them. CDR3 length: 11 residues. Germline CDR1 is SQVTM and CDR2 is ANQGSEA. CDR3 region: CSVGGRYEQYF. CDR3 coding DNA: TGCAGCGTTGGAGGGCGCTACGAGCAGTACTTC.

This clonotype was recorded a few times. The chain is built from TRBV29-1 and TRBJ1-1, with D maybe TRBD1 (5 bases). Germline values: CDR1 SQVTM, CDR2 ANQGSEA. This CDR3 comprises 14 residues. Deletions cut 2 bases from V and 3 bases from J, with 13 bases between. The CDR3 is CSVENQGTHTEAFF. CDR3 DNA: TGCAGCGTTGAAAACCAGGGAACCCACACTGAAGCTTTCTTT. The whole variable domain, filled in from reference TRBV29-1 and TRBJ1-1, reads SAVISQKPSRDICQRGTSLTIQCQVDSQVTMMFWYRQQPGQSLTLIATANQGSEATYESGFVIDKFPISRPNLTFSTLTVSNMSPEDSSIYLCSVENQGTHTEAFFGQGTRLTVV.

This clonotype was seen once. The chain joins TRBV7-2 to TRBJ1-2; the D gene is possibly TRBD1 (5 bases). Looked up from germline, CDR1 is SGHTA and CDR2 is FQGNSA. This CDR3 spans 13 amino acids. The ends were cut back, 3 bases at V and 6 bases at J, with 11 bases in the middle. CDR3: CASSFWDLDGYTF. As DNA, the CDR3 is TGTGCCAGCAGCTTCTGGGACCTCGATGGCTACACCTTC.

The genes are TRBV9 and TRBJ1-3; no reliable D call. Per the germline V gene, CDR1 is SGDLS and CDR2 is YYNGEE. V was pared by 0 bases and J by 1 base, with 5 bases between. The CDR3 covers 14 residues. The CDR3 is CASSVAGSGNTIYF. CDR3 nucleotides: TGTGCCAGCAGCGTAGCAGGTTCTGGAAACACCATATATTTT.

The rearrangement joins TRBV6-1 to TRBJ1-4; 7 nucleotides align to TRBD1. The CDR3 has 17 residues. Trimming took 2 bases from V and 0 from J; bases not matched to a gene: 6. Germline CDR1 and CDR2: MNHNS and SASEGT. In DNA form, the CDR3 reads TGTGCCAGCAGTGAATATGACAGGGAGGCAACTAATGAAAAACTGTTTTTT. This gives the protein CASSEYDREATNEKLFF.

This clonotype appeared a few times. A much larger clone is a single base away; this may be a read error. The rearrangement uses TRBV6-7 and TRBJ2-7; TRBD1 matches at 7 bases. TRBV6-7 has ORF status, its function being uncertain. This CDR3 has 14 amino acids. Trimming removed 5 bases from V and 3 bases from J; junction bases left unmatched: 7. The CDR3 loop reads CASSNRGWGYEQYF. In DNA form, the CDR3 reads TGTGCCAGCAGTAACAGGGGATGGGGCTACGAGCAGTACTTC.

The J gene is TRBJ1-1, the V gene TRBV6-2 or TRBV6-3; TRBD1 agrees at 10 bases. From germline, CDR1 is MNHEY and CDR2 SVGEGT. This CDR3 is built from 13 residues. Trimming at V came to 4 bases and at J to 4 bases, leaving 0 bases not matched to a gene. The CDR3 DNA is TGTGCCAGCAGTTGGACAGGGGGCACTGAAGCTTTCTTT. This sequence encodes CASSWTGGTEAFF.

This clonotype has a handful of counts. The J gene is TRBJ2-1, the V gene TRBV5-8, with D possibly matching TRBD2 (7 bases). The CDR3 has 17 residues. The V gene lost 5 bases and the J gene lost 5 bases, with 23 bases spanning the gap. Germline CDR1 SGHTS, CDR2 YDEGEE. The CDR3 sequence: CASRTLRAGARNNEQFF. CDR3 DNA sequence: TGTGCCAGCAGGACCCTCCGGGCGGGGGCCAGGAACAATGAGCAGTTCTTC.

Of note for this clonotype: Germline and junction disagree at one end, which may indicate a read error. CDR3 loop: CASSLYRGLSGANVRTF. In DNA form, the CDR3 reads TGTGCCAGCAGCTTATACAGGGGCCTCTCTGGGGCCAACGTCCGGACTTTC. The V gene is TRBV11-2, the J gene TRBJ2-6, with TRBD1 matching over 7 bases. The CDR3 totals 17 residues. Germline values: CDR1 SGHAT, CDR2 FQNNGV.

The rearrangement uses TRBV29-1 and TRBJ1-2; D is unresolved. Germline CDR1 and CDR2: SQVTM and ANQGSEA. This CDR3 comprises 16 residues. The germline V and J ends were trimmed by 2 bases and 4 bases, with 20 bases remaining between them. The CDR3 region is CSVEPKTAERPYGYTF. In DNA, the CDR3 is TGCAGCGTTGAACCAAAAACGGCGGAGAGACCCTATGGCTACACCTTC.

In this sample, this clonotype turned up a few times. The chain joins TRBV10-3 to TRBJ2-4, with 9 bases fitting TRBD1. The J call is doubtful: the DNA matches TRBJ2-5 better. The CDR3 totals 14 residues. CDR1 and CDR2 from the germline V gene are ENHRY and SYGVKD. The CDR3 DNA is TGTGCCATCAGACAACAGGGGGCGCGTGAGACCCAGTACTTC. Translation gives CAIRQQGARETQYF.

The rearrangement uses TRBV12-3 or TRBV12-4 and TRBJ2-1; D gene ambiguous. V was shortened by 3 bases and J by 5 bases, with 14 bases between the two germline ends. The CDR3 is made up of 15 amino acids. Here the CDR3 DNA reads TGTGCCAGCAGTTTGTCGTCTAACCTTCACAATGAGCAGTTCTTC. Amino acid sequence: CASSLSSNLHNEQFF.

The chain joins TRBV6-5 to TRBJ2-1, with a tentative D call TRBD2 (5 bases). The better agreement between TRBJ2-7 and the DNA end casts doubt on the J call. Germline values: CDR1 MNHEY, CDR2 SVGAGI. This CDR3 spans 17 amino acids. This CDR3 is CASSYTLAKSSYNEQYF. The CDR3, as DNA: TGTGCCAGCAGTTACACATTAGCGAAAAGCTCCTACAATGAGCAGTACTTC.